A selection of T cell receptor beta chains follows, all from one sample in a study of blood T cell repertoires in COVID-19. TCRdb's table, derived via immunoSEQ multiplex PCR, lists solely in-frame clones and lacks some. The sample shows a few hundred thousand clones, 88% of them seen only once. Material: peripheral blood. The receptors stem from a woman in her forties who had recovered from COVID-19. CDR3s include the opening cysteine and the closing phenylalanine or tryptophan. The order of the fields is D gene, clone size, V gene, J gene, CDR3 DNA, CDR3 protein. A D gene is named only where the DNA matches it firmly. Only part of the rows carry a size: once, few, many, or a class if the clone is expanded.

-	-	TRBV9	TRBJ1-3	TGTGCCAGCAGCCCACGACAGGACGCCCCTGGAAACACCATATATTTT	CASSPRQDAPGNTIYF
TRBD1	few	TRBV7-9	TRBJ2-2	TGTGCCAGCAGCCCACAGGGGGCCCCCGGGGAGCTGTTTTTT	CASSPQGAPGELFF
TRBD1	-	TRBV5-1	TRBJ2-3	TGCGCCAGCAGCTTGGCCAGGGGGGATACGCAGTATTTT	CASSLARGDTQYF
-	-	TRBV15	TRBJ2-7	TGTGCCACCAGCAGGGTGGGGAGCTCCTACGAGCAGTACTTC	CATSRVGSSYEQYF
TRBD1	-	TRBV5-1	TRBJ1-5	TGCGCCAGCAGCTGGACAGGGGGCGATCAGCCCCAGCATTTT	CASSWTGGDQPQHF
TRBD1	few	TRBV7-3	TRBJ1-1	TGTGCCAGCACCCCGGGACAGAAGAACACTGAAGCTTTCTTT	CASTPGQKNTEAFF
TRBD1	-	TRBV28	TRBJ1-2	TGTGCCAGCAGTCCACCGGGACAGGGGGCGGGCTACACCTTC	CASSPPGQGAGYTF
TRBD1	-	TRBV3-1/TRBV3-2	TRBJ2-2	TGTGCCAGCAGCCTCCGGACAGGGCTGTCCACCGGGGAGCTGTTTTTT	CASSLRTGLSTGELFF
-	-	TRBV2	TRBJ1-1	TGTGCCAGCAGTGGCGGCGGGAACACTGAAGCTTTCTTT	CASSGGGNTEAFF
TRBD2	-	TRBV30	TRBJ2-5	TGTGCCTGGTCGACTAGCGGGAGTAGGGGGAGGTGGCAAGAGACCCAGTACTTC	CAWSTSGSRGRWQETQYF
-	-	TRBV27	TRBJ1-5	TGTGCCAGCCCCCCCCGCCAGTATAGCAATCAGCCCCAGCATTTT	CASPPRQYSNQPQHF
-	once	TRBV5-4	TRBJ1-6	TGTGCCAGCAGCTTGGTTCGGGTAGCTTCTAATTCACCCCTCCACTTT	CASSLVRVASNSPLHF
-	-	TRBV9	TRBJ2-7	TGTGCCAGCAGCGGAGGACCCCCCGGGCAGGAGCCTAGCCGAACCTACGAGCAGTACTTC	CASSGGPPGQEPSRTYEQYF
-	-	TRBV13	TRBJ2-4	TGTGCCAGCAGCCCCGGGGAGGCCAAAAACATTCAGTACTTC	CASSPGEAKNIQYF
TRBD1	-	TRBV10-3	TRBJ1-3	TGTGCCATCAGTGTATTGACAGGGGCTGGAAACACCATATATTTT	CAISVLTGAGNTIYF
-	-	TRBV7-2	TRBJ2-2	TGTGCCAACCGGAGGGGATACGGGGAGCTGTTTTTT	CANRRGYGELFF
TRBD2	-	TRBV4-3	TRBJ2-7	TGCGCCAGCACGGGGGGGGCTGACGAGCAGTACTTC	CASTGGADEQYF
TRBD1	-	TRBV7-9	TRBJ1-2	TGTGCCAGCAGCTCCCCTATCCCTGACAGGGCGATGAACTATGGCTACACCTTC	CASSSPIPDRAMNYGYTF
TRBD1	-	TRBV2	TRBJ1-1	TGTGCCAGCAGCCCCCCGGGACAGGGGACCACTGAAGCTTTCTTT	CASSPPGQGTTEAFF
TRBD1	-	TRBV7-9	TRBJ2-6	TGTGCCCCGACCGGACAGGTAAACTGGGCCAACGTCCTGACTTTC	CAPTGQVNWANVLTF
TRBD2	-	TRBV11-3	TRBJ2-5	TGTGCCAGCAGCCAAGGGGCTAGCGGGCGTCAAGAGACCCAGTACTTC	CASSQGASGRQETQYF
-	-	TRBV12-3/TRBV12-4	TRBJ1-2	TGTGCCAGCAGTTTAGGGGCCAGCTACACCTTC	CASSLGASYTF
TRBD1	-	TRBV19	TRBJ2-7	TGTGCCAGTAGTATGGGACAGGGATCCTACGAGCAGTACTTC	CASSMGQGSYEQYF
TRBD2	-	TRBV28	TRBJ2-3	TGTGCCAGCGGGAGTCCGGGGGGGAGCAGCAGGGCGCAGTATTTT	CASGSPGGSSRAQYF
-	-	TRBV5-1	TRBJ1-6	TGCGCCAGCAGCCCGGGGTCGTCCGGAGTTGAGAATTCACCCCTCCACTTT	CASSPGSSGVENSPLHF
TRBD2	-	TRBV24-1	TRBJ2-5	TGTGCCACCAGTGACCCGGGGGGGGCGGGGGAGACCCAGTACTTC	CATSDPGGAGETQYF
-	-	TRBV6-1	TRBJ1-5	TGTGCCAGCAGTGAAGGTCCCTACTCCGCTGGTCAGCCCCAGCATTTT	CASSEGPYSAGQPQHF
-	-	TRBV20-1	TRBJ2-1	TGCAGTGCTAGTCCCCCCCGCCGGGTCTACAATGAGCAGTTCTTC	CSASPPRRVYNEQFF
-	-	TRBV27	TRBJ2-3	TGTGCCAGCAGTTTCTCCCGGACAGATACGCAGTATTTT	CASSFSRTDTQYF
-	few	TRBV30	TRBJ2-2	TGTGCCTGGAGTGGCCGGGTCTGGGGGGAGCTGTTTTTT	CAWSGRVWGELFF
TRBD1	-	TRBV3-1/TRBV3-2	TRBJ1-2	TGTGCCAGCAGCCGTGGGACAGGGTTGGATGGCTACACCTTC	CASSRGTGLDGYTF
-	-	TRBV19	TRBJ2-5	TGTGCCAGTAGTGGTAGGGGGCGGGGAGAGACCCAGTACTTC	CASSGRGRGETQYF
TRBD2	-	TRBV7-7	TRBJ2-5	TGTGCTAGCAGCCCGGGACTAGCGGAGCGGGAGACCCAGTACTTC	CASSPGLAERETQYF
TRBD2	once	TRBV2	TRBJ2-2	TGTGCCAGCAGGGGACTAGCGGGAGCCGGGGAGCTGTTTTTT	CASRGLAGAGELFF
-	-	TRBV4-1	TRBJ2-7	TGCGCCAGCAGCCAAGGGGTGGGGGCTGGGTCGGTGTACGAGCAGTACTTC	CASSQGVGAGSVYEQYF
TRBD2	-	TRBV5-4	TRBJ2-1	TGTGCCAGCAGCTTGGCCGTTGGTAGCGGGACCGGTGAGCAGTTCTTC	CASSLAVGSGTGEQFF
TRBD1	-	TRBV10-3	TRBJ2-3	TGTGCCATCAGGGGGACAGGGCATAGCACAGATACGCAGTATTTT	CAIRGTGHSTDTQYF
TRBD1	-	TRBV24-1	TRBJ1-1	TGTGCCACCAGTGATGGCCGACAGGGGAGGAACACTGAAGCTTTCTTT	CATSDGRQGRNTEAFF
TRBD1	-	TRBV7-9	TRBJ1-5	TGTGCCAGCAGCGGCAGGGGGCAGCCTCAGCCCCAGCATTTT	CASSGRGQPQPQHF
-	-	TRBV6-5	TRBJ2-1	TGTGCCAGCAGCCCCTTGGCGGGGAATGAGCAGTTCTTC	CASSPLAGNEQFF
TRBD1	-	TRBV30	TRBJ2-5	TGTGCCTGGGGAACAGGGGGCGGCGGAGAGACCCAGTACTTC	CAWGTGGGGETQYF
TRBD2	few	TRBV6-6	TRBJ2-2	TGTGCCAGCAGCAGATACCCGGGACTAGCGGGAGGGCCGGTCACCGGGGAGCTGTTTTTT	CASSRYPGLAGGPVTGELFF
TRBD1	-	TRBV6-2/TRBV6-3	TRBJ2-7	TGTGCCAGCAGCCCCCCGGCGACAGGGGTTCCCTACGAGCAGTACTTC	CASSPPATGVPYEQYF
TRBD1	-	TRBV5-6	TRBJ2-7	TGTGCCAGCAGCTTTTTCGGGACAGTGGGGCTCGAGCAGTACTTC	CASSFFGTVGLEQYF
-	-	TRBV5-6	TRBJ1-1	TGTGCCAGCAGCTCAGTCCCATCGGGCACTGAAGCTTTCTTT	CASSSVPSGTEAFF
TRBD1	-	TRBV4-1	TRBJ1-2	TGCGCCAGCAGCCAAGCCGGACAGGGCTGGGGCTACACCTTC	CASSQAGQGWGYTF
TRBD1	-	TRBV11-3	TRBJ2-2	TGTGCCAGCAGCCAATACAGGGGCACCGGGGAGCTGTTTTTT	CASSQYRGTGELFF
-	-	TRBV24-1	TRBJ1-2	TGTGCCACCAGTGACTCAGACAGCCCTAACTATGGCTACACCTTC	CATSDSDSPNYGYTF
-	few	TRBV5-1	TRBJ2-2	TGCGCCAGCACTCGAGGGCAGGGGGGCGGGACCGGGGAGCTGTTTTTT	CASTRGQGGGTGELFF
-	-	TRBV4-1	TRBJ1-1	TGCGCCAGCAGCCAAGCCCCAGGGGTAGGTTCGGGTGGAGCTTTCTTT	CASSQAPGVGSGGAFF
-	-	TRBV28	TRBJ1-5	TGTGCCAGCACCGTAGGGGTTCAGCCCCAGCATTTT	CASTVGVQPQHF
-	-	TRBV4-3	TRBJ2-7	TGCGCCAGCAGCCAAGGGTTGGGGGGACGCTACGAGCAGTACTTC	CASSQGLGGRYEQYF
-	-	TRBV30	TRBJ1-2	TGTGCCTGGAGTGGCCAGTCCCTTTTGGGCTACACCTTC	CAWSGQSLLGYTF